Listed below are T cell receptor beta chains from one sample, sequenced in a study of identical twins. MiXCR, run by TCRdb on the 5' RACE reads, gives a single entry per CDR3 protein. Seen here are fewer than 250,000 distinct CDR3 sequences, approximately 7.3% observed once, and the top ten hold about 5.8%. These sequences were also reported in another study, on yellow fever vaccine responses in identical twins.

Material: CD8+ T cells sorted from blood. Every receptor here comes from a woman under 30 in good health. CDR3s include the opening cysteine and the closing phenylalanine or tryptophan. A D gene is named only where the DNA matches it firmly. Expanded clones are given a class, and other clones once, few, many or no size at all.

CDR3 DNA | CDR3 protein | V gene | clone size | J gene | D gene
TGTGCCAGCAGCCGTGTGAACACTGAAGCTTTCTTT | CASSRVNTEAFF | TRBV11-2 | many | TRBJ1-1 | NA
TGTGCCAGCAGCTTAACGGGGGACTCCTACAATGAGCAGTTCTTC | CASSLTGDSYNEQFF | TRBV7-8 | few | TRBJ2-1 | NA
TGCGCCAGCAGCTCCAGGACAGGGCATGAAAAACTGTTTTTT | CASSSRTGHEKLFF | TRBV5-1 | few | TRBJ1-4 | TRBD1
TGCAGCGTTGTGTTAGGGACCGGGGAGCTGTTTTTT | CSVVLGTGELFF | TRBV29-1 | many | TRBJ2-2 | NA
TGCACCAGGTACCAAGAGACCCAGTACTTC | CTRYQETQYF | TRBV5-1 | many | TRBJ2-5 | NA
TGTGCCAGCAGTAAAGGAGGGGGGGGATACGAGCAGTACTTC | CASSKGGGGYEQYF | TRBV27 | NA | TRBJ2-7 | NA
TGTGCCAGCAGTTTGACTAGCGGGGACCTAGATACGCAGTATTTT | CASSLTSGDLDTQYF | TRBV28 | NA | TRBJ2-3 | TRBD2
TGTGCCAGCAGTTTGACTAGCGGCCCCCAAGAGACCCAGTACTTC | CASSLTSGPQETQYF | TRBV28 | few | TRBJ2-5 | TRBD2
TGCGCCAGCAGCTCGACTCGCGCCGACGAGCAGTACTTC | CASSSTRADEQYF | TRBV5-1 | many | TRBJ2-7 | NA
TGTGCCAGCAGTGAGAGTTATAGCAATCAGCCCCAGCATTTT | CASSESYSNQPQHF | TRBV2 | many | TRBJ1-5 | NA
TGTGCCGGCAACCCCCAAGGGACTAGCGTAAACAATGAGCAGTTCTTC | CAGNPQGTSVNNEQFF | TRBV6-1 | NA | TRBJ2-1 | TRBD2
TGTGCCAGCAGTGGACTAGCGGAGAACACCGGGGAGCTGTTTTTT | CASSGLAENTGELFF | TRBV5-6 | many | TRBJ2-2 | TRBD2
TGTGCCAGAGGACTAGCGGGAGGTCCGAACACCGGGGAGCTGTTTTTT | CARGLAGGPNTGELFF | TRBV2 | NA | TRBJ2-2 | TRBD2
TGTGCCAGCAGCCAAGACGGGCGATACGAGCAGTACTTC | CASSQDGRYEQYF | TRBV3-1 | many | TRBJ2-7 | NA
TGCGCCAGCAGCCAAGTCGGGGGGTGGGGTGAGCAGTTCTTC | CASSQVGGWGEQFF | TRBV4-1 | few | TRBJ2-1 | TRBD2
TGCAGTGCTAGGGGTGGGACAGAGAATTCACCCCTCCACTTT | CSARGGTENSPLHF | TRBV20-1 | many | TRBJ1-6 | TRBD1
TGTGCCAGCAGTGAGAACAGGCACCCTAGCACAGATACGCAGTATTTT | CASSENRHPSTDTQYF | TRBV2 | many | TRBJ2-3 | NA
TGTGCCAGCAGCCCGACTAGCGGGAAACAGTACGAGCAGTACTTC | CASSPTSGKQYEQYF | TRBV7-7 | NA | TRBJ2-7 | TRBD2
TGCACCTCCTGGAGGGGGGTGAACACTGAAGCTTTCTTT | CTSWRGVNTEAFF | TRBV20-1 | many | TRBJ1-1 | NA
TGTGCCAGCAGCCCACGGGGATTAAACTACGAGCAGTACTTC | CASSPRGLNYEQYF | TRBV12-3/TRBV12-4 | many | TRBJ2-7 | NA
TGTGCCAGCAGTTCAGCGGGGAGCTCCTACAATGAGCAGTTCTTC | CASSSAGSSYNEQFF | TRBV27 | NA | TRBJ2-1 | TRBD2
TGTGCCAGCAGCTTAGTGTCTAGCGGGAGAGAGCAGTTCTTC | CASSLVSSGREQFF | TRBV7-6 | NA | TRBJ2-1 | TRBD2
TGTGCCAGCAGTTTATCTAGCGGGACCTACGAGCAGTACTTC | CASSLSSGTYEQYF | TRBV12-3/TRBV12-4 | many | TRBJ2-7 | TRBD2
TGTGCCAGCGTCCGGGAGACAGCCTCAAACACAGATACGCAGTATTTT | CASVRETASNTDTQYF | TRBV2 | few | TRBJ2-3 | NA
TGCGCCAGCAAAGGGGCAGGGGACACTGAAGCTTTCTTT | CASKGAGDTEAFF | TRBV10-2 | few | TRBJ1-1 | NA
TGTGCCAGCAGTGACGGGGTAAGGAGCGAAGGGGTCAATCAGCCCCAGCATTTT | CASSDGVRSEGVNQPQHF | TRBV2 | many | TRBJ1-5 | NA
TGCAGTGCTAGTAGGAGGGTCTCTGGAAACACCATATATTTT | CSASRRVSGNTIYF | TRBV20-1 | NA | TRBJ1-3 | NA
TGCGCCAGCAGCTTGGTGGAGGGGGCCTTGCTTAACACTGAAGCTTTCTTT | CASSLVEGALLNTEAFF | TRBV5-1 | few | TRBJ1-1 | TRBD1
TGCAGCGTTACGACAGGGTCGACTAGCGGGAGGGCAGAGACCCAGTACTTC | CSVTTGSTSGRAETQYF | TRBV29-1 | many | TRBJ2-5 | TRBD2
TGCAGTGCTAGGGACTACGGAGGGGGCACAGATACGCAGTATTTT | CSARDYGGGTDTQYF | TRBV20-1 | many | TRBJ2-3 | NA
TGCGCGACCTACGAGCAGTACTTC | CATYEQYF | TRBV5-1 | NA | TRBJ2-7 | NA
TGTGCCAGCAGCTCGAGTGGGGGCGAGCGATCCTATGGCTACACCTTC | CASSSSGGERSYGYTF | TRBV11-2 | NA | TRBJ1-2 | NA
TGTGCCAGCAGCCTCCGGGACAGGGTGTCCACAGATACGCAGTATTTT | CASSLRDRVSTDTQYF | TRBV14 | few | TRBJ2-3 | TRBD1
TGTGCCAGCAGTCGGGACAGGGTACAAGCTTTCTTT | CASSRDRVQAFF | TRBV12-3/TRBV12-4 | NA | TRBJ1-1 | TRBD1
TGTGCCAGCAGTCCCTGGGACAAGGGAACTGAAGCTTTCTTT | CASSPWDKGTEAFF | TRBV12-3/TRBV12-4 | many | TRBJ1-1 | NA
TGCAGTGCTAGTCCCCAGGGGGGGAACATTCAGTACTTC | CSASPQGGNIQYF | TRBV20-1 | few | TRBJ2-4 | NA
TGCAGCGTACTTTCGGGCACAAGCTATGGCTACACCTTC | CSVLSGTSYGYTF | TRBV29-1 | many | TRBJ1-2 | NA
TGTGCCAGCAGCTTAGTCACTAACACCGGGGAGCTGTTTTTT | CASSLVTNTGELFF | TRBV11-2 | few | TRBJ2-2 | NA
TGTGCCAGCAGCTTAGGGGCGGACAATGAGCAGTTCTTC | CASSLGADNEQFF | TRBV7-9 | many | TRBJ2-1 | NA
TGTGCCATCAGCCGCCCGGCCGAAGGAGTTCTGGAGACCCAGTACTTC | CAISRPAEGVLETQYF | TRBV10-3 | many | TRBJ2-5 | NA
TGCGCCAGCAGCCAACCGGGACAGGGGGTCTATGGCTACACCTTC | CASSQPGQGVYGYTF | TRBV4-1 | few | TRBJ1-2 | TRBD1
TGTGCCAGCAGTCCCAGTCTCCACAATGAGCAGTTCTTC | CASSPSLHNEQFF | TRBV12-3/TRBV12-4 | NA | TRBJ2-1 | NA
TGTGCCAGCAGCGGATCACAGGTTCGGAGCACTGAAGCTTTCTTT | CASSGSQVRSTEAFF | TRBV7-9 | many | TRBJ1-1 | NA
TGTGCCAGCAGCTCGCGGGCGGGCGGGGCCGCCTACAATGAGCAGTTCTTC | CASSSRAGGAAYNEQFF | TRBV5-4 | NA | TRBJ2-1 | NA
TGCAGTGCTAGCGAGGGCATGAACACTGAAGCTTTCTTT | CSASEGMNTEAFF | TRBV20-1 | few | TRBJ1-1 | NA
TGCGCCAGCAGCCAGTCGGACAGCTACTACGAGCAGTACTTC | CASSQSDSYYEQYF | TRBV4-1 | NA | TRBJ2-7 | NA
TGTGCCACCAGTGACCGAGATAGATACAATGAGCAGTTCTTC | CATSDRDRYNEQFF | TRBV24-1 | NA | TRBJ2-1 | NA
TGTGCCAGCAGCTATCCGGAGGGGGCGTACCAAGAGACCCAGTACTTC | CASSYPEGAYQETQYF | TRBV7-3 | NA | TRBJ2-5 | NA
TGCGCCAGCAGCCAGGCGACAGGGAGCTACAATGAGCAGTTCTTC | CASSQATGSYNEQFF | TRBV4-1 | many | TRBJ2-1 | TRBD1
TGTGCCAGCAGTGAAGGTGTCAACAGAAACATTCAGTACTTC | CASSEGVNRNIQYF | TRBV2 | few | TRBJ2-4 | NA
TGTGCCAGCAGCCAAAGCTTCGGGTACCAAGAGACCCAGTACTTC | CASSQSFGYQETQYF | TRBV4-2 | NA | TRBJ2-5 | NA
TGCGCCAGCAGCCAACGGGACAGAATTAGCTACGAGCAGTACTTC | CASSQRDRISYEQYF | TRBV4-1 | few | TRBJ2-7 | TRBD1
TGTGCCAGCAGCAGTTTCCCTAGCGGGGAGTCCTACAATGAGCAGTTCTTC | CASSSFPSGESYNEQFF | TRBV11-3 | NA | TRBJ2-1 | TRBD2
TGTGCCAGCAGCCAAGAGGAGCTTAGCCCAGAGACCCAGTACTTC | CASSQEELSPETQYF | TRBV4-2 | NA | TRBJ2-5 | NA
TGTGCCAGCATCGGGGAGCCTCAAGAGACCCAGTACTTC | CASIGEPQETQYF | TRBV28 | NA | TRBJ2-5 | NA